This TCR beta chain was identified in a study of radiotherapy plus CTLA-4 blockade in lung cancer. The method was immunoSEQ multiplex PCR; TCRdb's version includes in-frame clones alone and lacks a portion of them. Of tens of thousands of clones listed, about 83% are singletons. For this clone: Its antigen is undetermined.

Findings and limits, study-wide: TCR clones originating in tumors grew in number in blood after radiotherapy plus ipilimumab. Reportedly, early blood T cell clone dynamics best predicted response, with interferon-beta.

V lost 3 bases to trimming and J lost 2 bases, with 23 bases between them. Germline CDR1 reads SGHTA; CDR2 reads FQGNSA. CDR3 length equals 18 residues. The receptor's source is a human donor with non-small cell lung cancer whose response to radiotherapy plus ipilimumab could not be evaluated. The starting material was peripheral blood, obtained from a patient treated with radiotherapy plus ipilimumab. J is TRBJ2-7 and V is TRBV7-2; D is possibly TRBD2 (5 bases). The CDR3, as DNA: TGTGCCAGCAGCTTGATCGGGATGCGGCCCACCCTTGCCTACGAGCAGTACTTC. This sequence encodes CASSLIGMRPTLAYEQYF.